Listed below are T cell receptor beta chains from one sample, sequenced in a study of technical replicates of blood from a few donors. Sequencing was performed with immunoSEQ multiplex PCR; in TCRdb, only in-frame clones are kept and a portion is missing. The sample includes around 84,000 clones, around nine tenths seen only once; the top ten take 0.25%. Sequencing was performed on T cells isolated from PBMCs. The receptors come from a human donor in good health. Each CDR3 is given with its conserved first and last residue. The order of the fields is D gene, V gene, J gene, clone size, CDR3 DNA, CDR3 protein. A D gene is named only where the DNA matches it firmly. Some rows have no size entry. The others give once, few or many, or a class for an expanded clone.

-,TRBV27,TRBJ1-1,-,TGTGCCAGCAGTTTACAGGGTCCTGTGACTGAAGCTTTCTTT,CASSLQGPVTEAFF
-,TRBV4-1,TRBJ2-5,-,TGCGCCAGCAGCCAAGAAAGCACACCAGCGGAGACCCAGTACTTC,CASSQESTPAETQYF
-,TRBV5-1,TRBJ2-7,-,TGCGCCAGCAGCTTGGCCTCGGGGATTATATACTACGAGCAGTACTTC,CASSLASGIIYYEQYF
-,TRBV4-1,TRBJ2-2,-,TGCGCCAGCAGCCTCAGACAGAACACCGGGGAGCTGTTTTTT,CASSLRQNTGELFF
-,TRBV19,TRBJ2-5,-,TGTGCCAGTGGTTCCCCCAGAAGAGAGACCCAGTACTTC,CASGSPRRETQYF
TRBD1,TRBV18,TRBJ2-5,once,TGTGCCAGCTCACCGGACAGGGGGCGGTCAGAGACCCAGTACTTC,CASSPDRGRSETQYF
-,TRBV4-1,TRBJ1-1,-,TGCGCCAGCAGCCCCCCGAGTGGTCGGGGTACTGAAGCTTTCTTT,CASSPPSGRGTEAFF
TRBD1,TRBV6-5,TRBJ1-3,once,TGTGCCAGCAGTTACTTACCGGGACAGGGCCACACCATATATTTT,CASSYLPGQGHTIYF
-,TRBV29-1,TRBJ1-2,-,TGCAGCGTTGAAGCCTATTATGGCTACACCTTC,CSVEAYYGYTF
TRBD1,TRBV28,TRBJ1-1,-,TGTGCCAGCAGTTTGACTTCAGGGGGCACTGAAGCTTTCTTT,CASSLTSGGTEAFF
TRBD2,TRBV27,TRBJ2-7,-,TGTGCCAGCAGTTACCGACTAGCGGGAATCTACGAGCAGTACTTC,CASSYRLAGIYEQYF
-,TRBV6-1,TRBJ1-2,-,TGTGCCAGCAGTGAAGAAGACTCTAGGGCGGACATTGGCTACACCTTC,CASSEEDSRADIGYTF
-,TRBV5-4,TRBJ1-2,-,TGTGCCAGCAGCCTACCGAACTATGGCTACACCTTC,CASSLPNYGYTF
-,TRBV9,TRBJ1-6,few,TGTGCCAGCAGCGTTACAGGGTCCGGCTCCTATAATTCACCCCTCCACTTT,CASSVTGSGSYNSPLHF
TRBD1,TRBV9,TRBJ2-7,-,TGTGCCAGCAGCCTAACAGGGGCAGCCTCCTACGAGCAGTACTTC,CASSLTGAASYEQYF
-,TRBV28,TRBJ1-2,-,TGTGCCAGCAGTGCAACTCCAGGCTTTTTCAACTATGGCTACACCTTC,CASSATPGFFNYGYTF
TRBD1,TRBV6-1,TRBJ1-1,once,TGTGCCAGCAGTGAAGTAGGGGGCACATACACTGAAGCTTTCTTT,CASSEVGGTYTEAFF
TRBD2,TRBV7-2,TRBJ2-5,-,TGTGCCAGCAGCTTTACTAGCGCGCAAGAGACCCAGTACTTC,CASSFTSAQETQYF
-,TRBV10-3,TRBJ2-2,-,TGTGCCATCAGTGGGGAGACCGCGAACACCGGGGAGCTGTTTTTT,CAISGETANTGELFF
-,TRBV5-1,TRBJ2-7,-,TGCGCCAGCAGCTTGGATTCTAGAGCGGATCTCTACGAGCAGTACTTC,CASSLDSRADLYEQYF
-,TRBV27,TRBJ1-2,-,TGTGCCAGCAGCCGCCGACAGGCATATGGCTACACCTTC,CASSRRQAYGYTF
-,TRBV19,TRBJ2-5,-,TGTGCCAGTAATGGGGGATCCCTGGGGGGAGAAACCCAGTACTTC,CASNGGSLGGETQYF
TRBD2,TRBV5-4,TRBJ2-7,-,TGTGCCAGCAGCTTCGGTCCCGAGCGGGAGTCCTACGAGCAGTACTTC,CASSFGPERESYEQYF
-,TRBV12-5,TRBJ1-2,-,TGTGCTAGTGGTTTGGATGAAGTCTGGCTGTATGGCTACACCTTC,CASGLDEVWLYGYTF
-,TRBV11-2,TRBJ1-3,-,TGTGCCAGCAGTCCAATTACAGGTTTTAGCTCTGGAAACACCATATATTTT,CASSPITGFSSGNTIYF
-,TRBV29-1,TRBJ1-2,once,TGCAGCGTTAAACAGGGTGACTATGGCTACACCTTC,CSVKQGDYGYTF
-,TRBV12-5,TRBJ1-1,-,TGTGCTAGTGGTTTGCCTTGGGCACAGAACACTGAAGCTTTCTTT,CASGLPWAQNTEAFF
TRBD1,TRBV5-1,TRBJ1-2,-,TGCGCCAGCAGCTTGAAGCAGGGGGCTGCGGGCTATGGCTACACCTTC,CASSLKQGAAGYGYTF
-,TRBV2,TRBJ1-2,-,TGTGCCAGCACCTCTAGGACAGAGGGGGGCTACACCTTC,CASTSRTEGGYTF
-,TRBV6-6,TRBJ2-4,-,TGTGCCAGCAGTTACTCGGCTGTCAAAAACATTCAGTACTTC,CASSYSAVKNIQYF
TRBD1,TRBV15,TRBJ2-2,-,TGTGCCACCAGCAGAGGCCCGGGACAGGGGACCCCCGGGGAGCTGTTTTTT,CATSRGPGQGTPGELFF
-,TRBV6-5,TRBJ1-1,few,TGTGCCAGCAGCCCCGGACAAGTTGAAGCTTTCTTT,CASSPGQVEAFF
TRBD2,TRBV27,TRBJ2-7,-,TGTGCCAGCAAACCTAGCGGGAGACAGGGCGAGCAGTACTTC,CASKPSGRQGEQYF
-,TRBV6-1,TRBJ2-7,once,TGTGCCAGTAAAGTTTTAGCGGTCGACTACGAGCAGTACTTC,CASKVLAVDYEQYF
TRBD1,TRBV9,TRBJ1-4,-,TGTGCCAGCAGCGGAGGGGGCGGGAAGATGTTTTTT,CASSGGGGKMFF
TRBD1,TRBV29-1,TRBJ1-1,-,TGCAGCGTTGGACAGGGAAGAGGAGGAGGAGAAGCTTTCTTT,CSVGQGRGGGEAFF
TRBD2,TRBV19,TRBJ2-3,-,TGTGCCAGTAGTAACTCTAGCGGGGGGGTAACAGATACGCAGTATTTT,CASSNSSGGVTDTQYF
TRBD1,TRBV5-1,TRBJ2-2,-,TGCGCCAGCAGCCAAGGGACAGGGAGTCCCGGGGAGCTGTTTTTT,CASSQGTGSPGELFF
-,TRBV5-6,TRBJ1-4,-,TGTGCCAGCAGCCTCGGGACTCCTAATGAAAAACTGTTTTTT,CASSLGTPNEKLFF
-,TRBV21-1,TRBJ2-3,-,TGTGCCAGCAGCAAAGGAAGGGGGAATGCAGTCGGCACAGATACGCAGTATTTT,CASSKGRGNAVGTDTQYF
-,TRBV7-9,TRBJ2-7,-,TGTGCCAGCAGCTCCCTAGGCTACGAGCAGTACTTC,CASSSLGYEQYF
TRBD1,TRBV25-1,TRBJ2-7,-,TGTGCCAGCAGTGAGACTTCTCGGGACCAGGGGGCCGAGCAGTACTTC,CASSETSRDQGAEQYF
-,TRBV5-4,TRBJ1-1,-,TGTGCCAGCAGCTTGGGTGGCACCTTGAACACTGAAGCTTTCTTT,CASSLGGTLNTEAFF
TRBD1,TRBV4-1,TRBJ2-1,-,TGCGCCAGCAGCCTCCTACGGGACAGGGAAAATGAGCAGTTCTTC,CASSLLRDRENEQFF
-,TRBV28,TRBJ2-7,-,TGTGCCAGCAGTATGCAGGGCCCCACCAGTTACGAGCAGTACTTC,CASSMQGPTSYEQYF
-,TRBV5-4,TRBJ2-2,-,TGTGCAATACAGAGCCTTTCCGGGGAGCTGTTTTTT,CAIQSLSGELFF
TRBD1,TRBV27,TRBJ1-4,once,TGTGCCAGCAGTTTATTGAGCGACAGGGACGAAAAACTGTTTTTT,CASSLLSDRDEKLFF
-,TRBV7-9,TRBJ1-1,-,TGTGCCAGCAGCGAGCGACAGTTGAACACTGAAGCTTTCTTT,CASSERQLNTEAFF
-,TRBV4-2,TRBJ2-7,-,TGTGCCAGCAGCCTCGCCGCGGCAGATTCCTACGAGCAGTACTTC,CASSLAAADSYEQYF
TRBD1,TRBV5-1,TRBJ1-2,-,TGCGCCAGCAGCCTCTTCCCCGGGACAGACTATGGCTACACCTTC,CASSLFPGTDYGYTF
TRBD1,TRBV7-9,TRBJ1-1,-,TGTGCCGTGTACAGGGGGCTACGGACTGAAGCTTTCTTT,CAVYRGLRTEAFF
TRBD1,TRBV9,TRBJ1-2,-,TGTGCCAGCAGCCGGGACAGTTCTAACTATGGCTACACCTTC,CASSRDSSNYGYTF
-,TRBV27,TRBJ1-2,-,TGTGCCAGCAGTTGGTCAAACTTCTATGGCTACACCTTC,CASSWSNFYGYTF
TRBD1,TRBV12-5,TRBJ1-4,-,TGTGCTAGTGGCCCGGGACAGGGGCATGAAAAACTGTTTTTT,CASGPGQGHEKLFF
-,TRBV23-1,TRBJ1-1,few,TGCGCCAGCAGTCAGGCGGAGTTT,CASSQAEF